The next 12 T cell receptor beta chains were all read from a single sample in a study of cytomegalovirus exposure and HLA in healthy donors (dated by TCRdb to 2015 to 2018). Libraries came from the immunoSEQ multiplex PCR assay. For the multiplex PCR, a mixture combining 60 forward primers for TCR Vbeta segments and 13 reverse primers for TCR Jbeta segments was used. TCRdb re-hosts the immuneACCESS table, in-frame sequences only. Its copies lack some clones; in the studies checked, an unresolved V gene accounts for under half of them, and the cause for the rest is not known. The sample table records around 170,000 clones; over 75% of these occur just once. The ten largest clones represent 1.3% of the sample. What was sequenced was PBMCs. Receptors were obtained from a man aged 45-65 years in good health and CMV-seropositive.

The CDR3 DNA follows: TGTGCCAGCAGCACTCGCCTTAGCGGGTACAATGAGCAGTTCTTC. Its translation is CASSTRLSGYNEQFF. The V gene is TRBV4-2, the J gene TRBJ2-1; 7 positions match TRBD2. This CDR3 comprises 15 residues. The germline CDR1 and CDR2 sequences are LGHNA and YNFKEQ. Losses at the gene ends were 5 bases for V and 4 bases for J; bases not matched to a gene: 8.

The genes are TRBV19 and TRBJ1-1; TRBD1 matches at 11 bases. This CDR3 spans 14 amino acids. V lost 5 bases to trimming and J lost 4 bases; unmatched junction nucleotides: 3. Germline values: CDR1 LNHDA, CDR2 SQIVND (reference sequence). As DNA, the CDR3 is TGTGCCAGTAGTCTTGGGACAGGGGGCACTGAAGCTTTCTTT. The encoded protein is CASSLGTGGTEAFF.

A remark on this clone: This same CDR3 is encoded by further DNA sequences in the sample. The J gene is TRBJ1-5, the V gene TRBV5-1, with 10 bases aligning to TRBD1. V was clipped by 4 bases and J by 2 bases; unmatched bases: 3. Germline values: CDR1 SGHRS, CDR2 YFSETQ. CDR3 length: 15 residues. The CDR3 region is CASSRTGGGNQPQHF. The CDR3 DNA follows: TGCGCCAGCAGCAGGACAGGGGGAGGCAATCAGCCCCAGCATTTT. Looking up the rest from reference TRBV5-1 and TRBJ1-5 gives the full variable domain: KAGVTQTPRYLIKTRGQQVTLSCSPISGHRSVSWYQQTPGQGLQFLFEYFSETQRNKGNFPGRFSGRQFSNSRSEMNVSTLELGDSALYLCASSRTGGGNQPQHFGDGTRLSIL.

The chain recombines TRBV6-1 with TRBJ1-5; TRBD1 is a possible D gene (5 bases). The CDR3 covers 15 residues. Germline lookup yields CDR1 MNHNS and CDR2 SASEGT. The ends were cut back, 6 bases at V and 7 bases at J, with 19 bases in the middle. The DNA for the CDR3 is TGTGCCAGCAGCCGCGTCCCCAGGGATGCACAGCCCCAGCATTTT. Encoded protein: CASSRVPRDAQPQHF.

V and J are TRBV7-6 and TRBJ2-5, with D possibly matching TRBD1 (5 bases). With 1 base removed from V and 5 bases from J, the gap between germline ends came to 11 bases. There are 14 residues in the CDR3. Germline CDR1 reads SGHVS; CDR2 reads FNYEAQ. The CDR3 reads CASSLGAGMETQYF. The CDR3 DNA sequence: TGTGCCAGCAGCTTAGGCGCAGGGATGGAGACCCAGTACTTC.

CDR3 sequence: CASSLTGLAANEQFF. The CDR3 nucleotides read TGTGCCAGCAGCTTAACAGGACTAGCCGCCAATGAGCAGTTCTTC. This chain connects TRBV7-3 to TRBJ2-1; 8 nucleotides line up with TRBD2. Trimming at V came to 0 bases and at J to 6 bases, leaving 4 bases not matched to a gene. The CDR3 is 15 residues long. Germline-derived CDR1 and CDR2 are SGHTA and FQGTGA.

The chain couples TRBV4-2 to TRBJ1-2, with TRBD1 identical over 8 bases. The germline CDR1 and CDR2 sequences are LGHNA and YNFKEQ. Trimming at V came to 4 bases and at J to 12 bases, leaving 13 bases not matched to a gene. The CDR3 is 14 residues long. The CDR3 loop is CASSLGQGDKWNTF. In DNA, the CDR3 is TGTGCCAGCAGCCTCGGACAGGGAGATAAATGGAACACCTTC.

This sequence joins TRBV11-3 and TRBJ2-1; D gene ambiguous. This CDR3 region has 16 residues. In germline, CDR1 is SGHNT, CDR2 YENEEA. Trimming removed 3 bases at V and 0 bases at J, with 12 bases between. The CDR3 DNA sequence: TGTGCCAGCAGCTTCCAGACTTCAAGCTCCTACAATGAGCAGTTCTTC. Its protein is CASSFQTSSSYNEQFF.

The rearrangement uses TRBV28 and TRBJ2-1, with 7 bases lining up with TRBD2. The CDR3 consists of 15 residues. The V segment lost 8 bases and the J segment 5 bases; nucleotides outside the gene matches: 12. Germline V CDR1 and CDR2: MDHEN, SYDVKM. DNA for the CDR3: TGTGCCAGCCCGCCGCGGGGGTTCGACAACAATGAGCAGTTCTTC. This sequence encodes CASPPRGFDNNEQFF.

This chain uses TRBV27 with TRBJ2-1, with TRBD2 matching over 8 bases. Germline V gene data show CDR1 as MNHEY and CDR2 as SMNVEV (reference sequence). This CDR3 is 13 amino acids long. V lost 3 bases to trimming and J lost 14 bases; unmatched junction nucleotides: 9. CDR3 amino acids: CASSFSGLEREFF. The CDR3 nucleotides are TGTGCCAGCAGTTTTTCGGGACTAGAAAGGGAGTTCTTC.

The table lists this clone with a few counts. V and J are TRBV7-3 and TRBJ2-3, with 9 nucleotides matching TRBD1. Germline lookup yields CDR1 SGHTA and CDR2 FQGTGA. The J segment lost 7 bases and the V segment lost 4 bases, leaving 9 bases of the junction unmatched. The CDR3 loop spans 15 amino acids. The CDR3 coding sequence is TGTGCCAGCAGCTCCTCCGGGACAGGGAGGTATACGCAGTATTTT. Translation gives CASSSSGTGRYTQYF. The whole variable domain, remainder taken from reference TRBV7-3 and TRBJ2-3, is GAGVSQTPSNKVTEKGKYVELRCDPISGHTALYWYRQSLGQGPEFLIYFQGTGAADDSGLPNDRFFAVRPEGSVSTLKIQRTERGDSAVYLCASSSSGTGRYTQYFGPGTRLTVL.

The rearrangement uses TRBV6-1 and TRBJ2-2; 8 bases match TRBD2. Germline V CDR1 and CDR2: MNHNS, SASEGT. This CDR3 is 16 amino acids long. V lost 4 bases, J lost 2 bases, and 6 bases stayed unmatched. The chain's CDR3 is CASSAGTRPNTGELFF. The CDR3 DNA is TGTGCCAGCAGTGCGGGGACTAGACCCAACACCGGGGAGCTGTTTTTT.